This entry lists 19 T cell receptor beta chains sequenced from one sample in a study of response to subunit inactivated influenza vaccine. TCRdb called the RT-PCR reads again in MiXCR, with one record for every CDR3 protein. The sample contains about 540,000 distinct CDR3 sequences, 20% to 25% of which appear only once. This same sample was also taken into another study, of T cells expressing NK-cell markers. That paper notes: UMIs accompanied the 5'RACE template switching by which TCR beta cDNA was made.

Sequencing was performed on CD4+ T cells sorted from PBMCs, taken 11 to 12 days after vaccination. The receptors here all came from a man over 45 who received an inactivated influenza vaccine.

The rearrangement joins TRBV5-6 to TRBJ2-1; no clear D gene. Looked up from germline, CDR1 is SGHDT and CDR2 is YYEEEE. This CDR3 is 16 amino acids long. V lost 0 bases and J 0 bases, leaving 10 bases between the germline ends. The CDR3 region is CASSLGLVSSYNEQFF. CDR3 nucleotides: TGTGCCAGCAGCTTGGGACTCGTGAGCTCCTACAATGAGCAGTTCTTC.

The rearrangement joins TRBV10-3 to TRBJ2-3; a weak D match, TRBD1 (5 bases). Trimming pared 9 bases from V and 1 base from J, leaving 14 bases between. There are 14 residues in the CDR3. CDR1 and CDR2 (germline): ENHRY, SYGVKD. CDR3 loop: CAISLGVGTDTQYF. DNA for the CDR3: TGTGCCATTTCCTTAGGGGTGGGCACAGATACGCAGTATTTT.

The chain combines TRBV20-1 with TRBJ2-7, with a tentative D call TRBD1 (6 bases). Trimming pared 4 bases from V and 0 bases from J, leaving 7 bases between. This CDR3 contains 12 residues. CDR1 and CDR2 from the germline V gene are DFQATT and SNEGSKA (reference sequence). Here the CDR3 reads CSAKDSSYEQYF. The CDR3 DNA follows: TGCAGTGCTAAGGACAGCTCCTACGAGCAGTACTTC.

V gene TRBV5-6 combines with J gene TRBJ1-4; no definite D call. The CDR3 extends over 14 amino acids. V lost 2 bases to trimming and J lost 4 bases, with 9 bases between them. CDR1 and CDR2 (germline): SGHDT, YYEEEE. CDR3 coding DNA: TGTGCCAGCAGCTTCGGTGCCGATAATGAAAAACTGTTTTTT. This encodes CASSFGADNEKLFF.

The chain joins TRBV6-2 or TRBV6-3 to TRBJ2-4; 7 nucleotides match TRBD1. In germline, CDR1 is MNHEY, CDR2 SVGEGT. With 6 bases clipped from V and 4 bases from J, the junction kept 6 bases outside the gene matches. There are 14 residues in the CDR3. CDR3 DNA: TGTGCCAGCAGACCCGGGACAGTAAAAAACATTCAGTACTTC. Its protein product is CASRPGTVKNIQYF.

This chain connects TRBV14 to TRBJ2-5; TRBD2 aligns across 12 bases. V shed 2 bases, J shed 5 bases, and the junction held 6 bases outside the gene matches. Germline CDR1 is SGHDN and CDR2 is FVKESK. This CDR3 has 16 amino acids. CDR3 sequence reads: CASSQTRLAGVETQYF. In DNA, the CDR3 is TGTGCCAGCAGCCAAACTCGACTAGCGGGAGTGGAGACCCAGTACTTC.

As DNA, the CDR3 is TGTGCCAGCAGTTTACCAGGGAGCAATCAGCCCCAGCATTTT. This gives the protein CASSLPGSNQPQHF. The gene calls are TRBV28 and TRBJ1-5; a weak D match, TRBD1 (5 bases). The CDR3 spans 14 residues. Germline loops: CDR1 MDHEN, CDR2 SYDVKM. Between the trimmed V and J ends, which lost 2 bases and 1 base, there was a span of 6 bases.

The sample holds a few counts of this clonotype. The chain is built from TRBV7-2 and TRBJ1-1, with D maybe TRBD1 (5 bases). Germline CDR1 SGHTA, CDR2 FQGNSA. This CDR3 is 11 amino acids long. V gave up 1 base and J gave up 11 bases, with 8 bases separating them. DNA of the CDR3: TGTGCCAGCAGCTTAGGCTGGGGGGCTTTCTTT. Translation gives CASSLGWGAFF.

This clonotype was recorded a few times. The chain carries TRBV19 and TRBJ1-5; D remains ambiguous. The CDR3 covers 12 residues. The ends were cut back, 5 bases at V and 5 bases at J, with 7 bases in the middle. Germline V gene sequence: CDR1 LNHDA, CDR2 SQIVND (reference sequence). The CDR3: CASSAQYQPQHF. CDR3 in DNA: TGTGCCAGTAGTGCCCAGTATCAGCCCCAGCATTTT.

This clonotype was counted a few times. The rearrangement joins TRBV15 to TRBJ2-7, with 11 bases fitting TRBD2. CDR3 length: 18 residues. Germline lookup yields CDR1 LNHNV and CDR2 YYDKDF (reference sequence). The junction had 13 bases not matched to a gene; V was cut back by 0 bases and J by 6 bases. The CDR3 bases are TGTGCCACCAGCAGAGATTTAGCGGGAGGGCTAGGACTACGCGAGCAGTACTTC. Amino acid sequence: CATSRDLAGGLGLREQYF.

The sample holds a few counts of this clonotype. This rearrangement joins TRBV4-1 to TRBJ2-5; 7 bases line up with TRBD2. CDR3 length equals 14 residues. J was trimmed by 2 bases and V by 4 bases; bases with no gene match: 4. Germline V gene lookup returns CDR1 MGHRA and CDR2 YSYEKL. The CDR3: CASSRLAAQETQYF. CDR3 DNA sequence: TGCGCCAGCAGCCGACTAGCAGCTCAAGAGACCCAGTACTTC.

The V call is TRBV12-3 or TRBV12-4, the J call TRBJ2-1; a possible D gene is TRBD1 (7 bases). This CDR3 has 12 amino acids. The V gene lost 6 bases and the J gene lost 10 bases, with 13 bases spanning the gap. DNA of the CDR3: TGTGCCAGCAGGCTGACAGGGAGGGAGCAGTTCTTC. Protein sequence: CASRLTGREQFF.

This clonotype was seen a few times. The gene calls are TRBV12-3 or TRBV12-4 and TRBJ2-7, with 7 bases lining up with TRBD1. V gave up 6 bases and J gave up 5 bases; unmatched junction bases: 13. CDR3 size: 15 residues. The DNA for the CDR3 is TGTGCCAGCAGAAGAGGGGCAGGGGGACGGAACGAGCAGTACTTC. Its translation: CASRRGAGGRNEQYF.

This chain uses TRBV7-9 with TRBJ1-1; D might be TRBD1 (5 bases). The V and J ends lost 0 bases and 1 base respectively, with 12 bases between them. This CDR3 has 16 amino acids. Germline assignment: CDR1 SEHNR and CDR2 FQNEAQ (reference sequence). The CDR3 coding sequence is TGTGCCAGCAGCTTAGCGTACGGGACGGAGAACACTGAAGCTTTCTTT. It encodes CASSLAYGTENTEAFF.

The chain combines TRBV19 with TRBJ1-2, with 9 nucleotides matching TRBD1. The CDR3 covers 14 residues. Germline values: CDR1 LNHDA, CDR2 SQIVND (reference sequence). The V segment lost 4 bases and the J segment 3 bases; nucleotides outside the gene matches: 3. The CDR3 region is CASSRTGADYGYTF. The CDR3 nucleotides read TGTGCCAGTAGTAGGACAGGGGCCGACTATGGCTACACCTTC.

The gene calls are TRBV27 and TRBJ2-2; the match to TRBD2 covers 12 bases. Trimming removed 3 bases from V and 5 bases from J; junction bases left unmatched: 7. CDR1 is MNHEY and CDR2 is SMNVEV in the germline V gene (reference sequence). The CDR3 loop spans 17 amino acids. CDR3 in DNA: TGTGCCAGCAGTTTTAGGCCTAGCGGGAGGGTGACCGGGGAGCTGTTTTTT. Residues: CASSFRPSGRVTGELFF.

The chain uses TRBV11-1 and TRBJ2-7, with 14 bases lining up with TRBD2. After removal of 5 bases from V and 6 bases from J, the junction contained 15 bases not matched to a gene. The germline CDR1 and CDR2 sequences are SGHAT and FQDESV (reference sequence). The CDR3 is 18 amino acids. CDR3 in amino acids: CASSPGLAGGSAYLEQYF. The CDR3 DNA reads TGTGCCAGCAGCCCTGGACTAGCGGGGGGCTCAGCCTATCTCGAGCAGTACTTC.

This chain connects TRBV20-1 to TRBJ2-4, with D uncertain. The CDR3 consists of 15 residues. Germline values: CDR1 DFQATT, CDR2 SNEGSKA (reference sequence). V lost 3 bases to trimming and J lost 0 bases, with 12 bases between them. The CDR3 DNA sequence: TGCAGTGCTAGTTTGTTCTCATTAGCCAAAAACATTCAGTACTTC. This translates into CSASLFSLAKNIQYF.

The chain has TRBV2 and TRBJ1-5; TRBD1 matches at 8 bases. The V gene's germline CDR1 is SNHLY and CDR2 FYNNEI. This CDR3 spans 13 amino acids. The V gene end was trimmed by 3 bases and the J gene end by 12 bases; junction bases not matched to a gene: 7. The CDR3 loop is CASSEDRAGVQHF. The CDR3, as DNA: TGTGCCAGCAGTGAGGACAGGGCTGGAGTCCAGCATTTT.